The TCR beta chain described here comes from a study of T cells in Graves' hyperthyroidism and ophthalmopathy. The investigators amplified TCR beta CDR3 regions from RNA transcripts. Using the HTBI primer set, a first-round RT-PCR was run on the TCR CDR3. One entry per CDR3 protein results from TCRdb running MiXCR on the multiplex PCR reads. The table lists fewer than 750,000 distinct CDR3 sequences, roughly 14% of them singletons. Regarding the study as a whole: Ophthalmopathy and stable hyperthyroidism were separated by a 13 V-J model. The model forecast ophthalmopathy, anticipating it by a median approximately 6.1 months before onset. Blood also showed most of the thyroid clonotypes that were expanded above 0.001.

There are 15 residues in the CDR3. Trimming pared 3 bases from V and 2 bases from J, leaving 10 bases between. Looked up from germline, CDR1 is LNHDA and CDR2 is SQIVND (reference sequence). A word on this clonotype: The antigen is not known. A much larger clone lies one base from this, so it may be a read error.

V is TRBV19 and J is TRBJ2-2, with D unclear. The TCR comes from a middle-aged woman with Graves' ophthalmopathy. Specimen: blood. CDR3 sequence (DNA): TGTGCCAGTAGTATTGCGGCCAATAACACCGGGGAGCTGTTTTTT. Its protein is CASSIAANNTGELFF.